This T cell receptor (beta chain) was profiled in a study of cytomegalovirus exposure and HLA in healthy donors. Study-level information: The same platform was used for the 100 to 150 validation repertoires and the roughly 640 first-cohort repertoires, a later analysis reported.

Points on this clone: The antigen is undetermined.

Measured with immunoSEQ multiplex PCR; TCRdb has only the in-frame clones, and not every one. The sample lists fewer than 400,000 clones; 80% to 90% were seen once. The CDR3 has 15 residues. CDR1 is LNHNV and CDR2 is YYDKDF in the germline V gene (reference sequence). The ends were cut back, 4 bases at V and 4 bases at J, with 14 bases in the middle. The study, taken as a whole, reports: CMV antigen specificity of three CMV-associated chains was confirmed in vitro. Researchers catalogued some 160 TCR beta chains as cytomegalovirus-associated.

Sequenced sample: PBMCs. The sequence was obtained from a young woman in good health and CMV-seronegative. The rearrangement uses TRBV15 and TRBJ2-1, with D possibly being TRBD1 (6 bases). Here the CDR3 DNA reads TGTGCCACCAGCACAGGGGTGGTAGCATACAATGAGCAGTTCTTC. Amino acids: CATSTGVVAYNEQFF.